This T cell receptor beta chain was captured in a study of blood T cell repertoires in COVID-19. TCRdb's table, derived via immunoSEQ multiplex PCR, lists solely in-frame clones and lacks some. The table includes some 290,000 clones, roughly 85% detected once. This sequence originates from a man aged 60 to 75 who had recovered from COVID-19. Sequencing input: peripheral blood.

DNA for the CDR3: TGTGCCAGCAGTGATGGCGCGGGACCAGCGGGTACGCAGTATTTT. Its translation: CASSDGAGPAGTQYF. V is TRBV25-1 and J is TRBJ2-3, with D possibly matching TRBD2 (6 bases). V lost 3 bases and J 8 bases, leaving 18 bases between the germline ends. This CDR3 comprises 15 residues. CDR1 is MGHDK and CDR2 is SYGVNS in the germline V gene. Looking up the rest from reference TRBV25-1 and TRBJ2-3 gives the full variable domain: EADIYQTPRYLVIGTGKKITLECSQTMGHDKMYWYQQDPGMELHLIHYSYGVNSTEKGDLSSESTVSRIRTEHFPLTLESARPSHTSQYLCASSDGAGPAGTQYFGPGTRLTVL.